The 24 T cell receptor beta chains below come from one sample, sequenced in a study of blood T cell repertoires in COVID-19. Clones were read by immunoSEQ multiplex PCR, and TCRdb kept only the in-frame ones, dropping some. This table holds 170,000 or so clones, more than 75% found once. Sequencing was done on a sample of peripheral blood. Every receptor here comes from a man between 60 and 75 years old with COVID-19, enrolled during active disease.

The gene calls are TRBV18 and TRBJ1-2; D not certain. V was cut by 3 bases and J by 7 bases, with 12 bases left in between. Germline V gives CDR1 KGHSH, CDR2 LQKENI. The CDR3 loop spans 13 amino acids. The CDR3 here is CASSPDTLLGYTF. DNA of the CDR3: TGTGCCAGCTCACCCGACACCCTCCTTGGCTACACCTTC.

The chain couples TRBV9 to TRBJ1-4, with 9 bases fitting TRBD1. The germline gives CDR1 SGDLS, CDR2 YYNGEE. Losses at the gene ends were 4 bases for V and 8 bases for J; bases not matched to a gene: 9. This CDR3 spans 15 amino acids. The CDR3 nucleotides are TGTGCCAGCAGCTTGACCGGGACAGGGCTGGAAAAACTGTTTTTT. Translating it yields CASSLTGTGLEKLFF.

The V and J genes are TRBV27 and TRBJ2-7, with 7 bases that match TRBD1. V was pared by 3 bases and J by 5 bases, with 10 bases of the junction left unmatched. The CDR3 runs 15 residues. The germline V gene encodes CDR1 MNHEY and CDR2 SMNVEV (reference sequence). CDR3: CASSFTSSRGNEQYF. The CDR3 DNA is TGTGCCAGCAGTTTTACCTCCTCCAGGGGGAACGAGCAGTACTTC.

The V and J genes are TRBV6-2 or TRBV6-3 and TRBJ1-5, with D possibly matching TRBD1 (5 bases). Deletions cut 4 bases from V and 3 bases from J, with 16 bases between. CDR1 and CDR2 (germline): MNHEY, SVGEGT. The CDR3 is made up of 16 amino acids. The CDR3 DNA reads TGTGCCAGCAGTTCCCCGGAGGGACTGACCAATCAGCCCCAGCATTTT. This sequence encodes CASSSPEGLTNQPQHF.

J is TRBJ2-3 and V is TRBV18; 11 bases fit TRBD2. Trimming removed 3 bases from V and 3 bases from J; junction bases left unmatched: 5. Germline CDR1 reads KGHSH; CDR2 reads LQKENI. This CDR3 comprises 16 residues. The CDR3 bases are TGTGCCAGCTCACCTACGCCTAGCGGGGGGACAGATACGCAGTATTTT. It yields the protein CASSPTPSGGTDTQYF.

This rearrangement joins TRBV6-5 to TRBJ1-2, with 9 nucleotides matching TRBD1. Germline assignment: CDR1 MNHEY and CDR2 SVGAGI. The CDR3 sequence is 16 residues long. V lost 0 bases, J lost 6 bases, and 8 bases stayed unmatched. The CDR3 loop reads CASSYSGRTGAHGYTF. DNA of the CDR3: TGTGCCAGCAGTTACTCCGGTAGGACAGGGGCTCATGGCTACACCTTC.

The chain has TRBV6-2 or TRBV6-3 and TRBJ1-5; D uncertain. The ends were cut back, 6 bases at V and 6 bases at J, with 15 bases in the middle. From germline, CDR1 is MNHEY and CDR2 SVGEGT. The CDR3 runs to 14 residues. In DNA form, the CDR3 reads TGTGCCAGCAGCCGAAGCTACGTAGTTCAGCCCCAGCATTTT. It translates to CASSRSYVVQPQHF.

The chain uses TRBV27 and TRBJ1-6; unclear D gene. CDR3 length: 17 amino acids. V was shortened by 4 bases and J by 13 bases, with 26 bases between the two germline ends. CDR1 is MNHEY, CDR2 SMNVEV, per germline (reference sequence). The CDR3 region is CASSSAPLRGNWSPLHF. Here the CDR3 DNA reads TGTGCCAGCAGTTCCGCTCCGTTGCGGGGAAACTGGTCTCCCCTCCACTTT.

The rearrangement joins TRBV19 to TRBJ2-1; D might be TRBD2 (5 bases). Trimming cost V 1 base and J 0 bases, with 10 bases left between them. Germline values: CDR1 LNHDA, CDR2 SQIVND (reference sequence). This CDR3 spans 16 amino acids. The CDR3 here is CASSIVGILSYNEQFF. CDR3 sequence (DNA): TGTGCCAGTAGTATAGTCGGGATACTCTCCTACAATGAGCAGTTCTTC.

This chain uses TRBV5-1 with TRBJ1-1; TRBD1 aligns across 7 bases. This CDR3 is 15 amino acids long. Germline CDR1 SGHRS, CDR2 YFSETQ. V lost 4 bases, J lost 0 bases, and 6 bases stayed unmatched. CDR3 bases: TGCGCCAGCAGCCAACCGGACAGGATGAACACTGAAGCTTTCTTT. Translation: CASSQPDRMNTEAFF. The full variable domain, completed using reference TRBV5-1 and TRBJ1-1, is KAGVTQTPRYLIKTRGQQVTLSCSPISGHRSVSWYQQTPGQGLQFLFEYFSETQRNKGNFPGRFSGRQFSNSRSEMNVSTLELGDSALYLCASSQPDRMNTEAFFGQGTRLTVV.

This clone has only a few counts. This sequence joins TRBV2 and TRBJ2-6; no clear D gene. CDR3 length equals 11 residues. V lost 5 bases, J lost 11 bases, and 7 bases lay in between. CDR1 and CDR2 from the germline V gene are SNHLY and FYNNEI. CDR3 sequence: CASSSPDVLTF. DNA for the CDR3: TGTGCCAGCAGTAGCCCCGACGTCCTGACTTTC.

This sequence joins TRBV7-3 and TRBJ2-5, with TRBD2 matching over 8 bases. The length of the CDR3 is 16 residues. CDR1 and CDR2 from the germline V gene are SGHTA and FQGTGA. After removal of 5 bases from V and 5 bases from J, the junction contained 13 bases not matched to a gene. In nucleotides, the CDR3 is TGTGCCAGCAGCCCAGGCGCGGTAGCGGGGCGCGAGACCCAGTACTTC. Encoded protein: CASSPGAVAGRETQYF.

The chain uses TRBV6-5 and TRBJ1-1; 8 bases are shared with TRBD1. The V gene's germline CDR1 is MNHEY and CDR2 SVGAGI. V lost 6 bases, J lost 6 bases, and 9 bases stayed unmatched. CDR3 length: 14 amino acids. The CDR3, as DNA: TGTGCCAGCAGCCCCGACAGGGGCTGGTCTGAAGCTTTCTTT. This translates into CASSPDRGWSEAFF.

The chain has TRBV30 and TRBJ2-1; TRBD2 matches 10 bases. CDR1 is GTSNPN, CDR2 SVGIG, per germline (reference sequence). The CDR3 consists of 13 residues. The V and J ends lost 8 bases and 5 bases, in that order; junction bases with no gene match: 6. The DNA for the CDR3 is TGTGCCAGTCGGAGCGGGAGGGACAATGAGCAGTTCTTC. Its translation is CASRSGRDNEQFF.

The chain uses TRBV18 and TRBJ1-1; possible D gene TRBD1, 6 bases. Germline CDR1 is KGHSH and CDR2 is LQKENI. CDR3 length: 19 residues. V lost 2 bases, J lost 1 base, and 23 bases lay in between. The CDR3 DNA reads TGTGCCAGCTCACCATTACAGGGAATTGGAGGTTACAGGAACACTGAAGCTTTCTTT. Its translation is CASSPLQGIGGYRNTEAFF.

The rearrangement joins TRBV2 to TRBJ1-4; D might be TRBD1 (6 bases). V was pared by 7 bases and J by 8 bases, with 17 bases between. The germline V gene has CDR1 SNHLY and CDR2 FYNNEI. The CDR3 extends over 14 amino acids. The CDR3 here is CASKGETGGEKLFF. CDR3 sequence (DNA): TGTGCCAGCAAAGGGGAGACAGGCGGCGAAAAACTGTTTTTT.

The J gene is TRBJ1-3, the V gene TRBV7-2, with 7 positions matching TRBD1. In germline, CDR1 is SGHTA, CDR2 FQGNSA. The V and J ends lost 2 bases and 4 bases, in that order; junction bases with no gene match: 11. The CDR3 loop spans 17 amino acids. The CDR3, as DNA: TGTGCCAGCAGCTTAAACAGGGGAGCTTTACACGGAAACACCATATATTTT. Amino acid sequence: CASSLNRGALHGNTIYF.

V usage is TRBV11-3 and J usage is TRBJ1-1, with 10 bases lining up with TRBD1. The V segment lost 1 base and the J segment 1 base; nucleotides outside the gene matches: 6. The CDR3 is 17 residues long. Germline assignment: CDR1 SGHNT and CDR2 YENEEA. CDR3 region: CASSLGGTGVANTEAFF. CDR3 DNA: TGTGCCAGCAGCTTAGGTGGGACAGGGGTCGCGAACACTGAAGCTTTCTTT. Combining the CDR3 with reference TRBV11-3 and TRBJ1-1 gives the whole variable domain EAGVVQSPRYKIIEKKQPVAFWCNPISGHNTLYWYLQNLGQGPELLIRYENEEAVDDSQLPKDRFSAERLKGVDSTLKIQPAELGDSAVYLCASSLGGTGVANTEAFFGQGTRLTVV.

For the CDR3, the DNA is TGTGCCAGCAGTACGGGAAATCTACAGGGTAGCGGCTACACCTTC. Translating gives CASSTGNLQGSGYTF. The rearrangement uses TRBV6-6 and TRBJ1-2; a possible D gene is TRBD1 (6 bases). The V gene's germline CDR1 is MNHNY and CDR2 SVGAGI (reference sequence). Trimming cost V 5 bases and J 8 bases, with 21 bases left between them. The CDR3 totals 15 residues.

The V and J genes are TRBV28 and TRBJ1-1; D remains unclear. The V gene's germline CDR1 is MDHEN and CDR2 SYDVKM. CDR3 length: 13 amino acids. V lost 7 bases to trimming and J lost 1 base, with 10 bases between them. CDR3 in amino acids: CASTVGGNTEAFF. The CDR3 DNA is TGTGCCAGCACCGTCGGAGGGAACACTGAAGCTTTCTTT. Filled out from reference TRBV28 and TRBJ1-1, the complete variable domain reads DVKVTQSSRYLVKRTGEKVFLECVQDMDHENMFWYRQDPGLGLRLIYFSYDVKMKEKGDIPEGYSVSREKKERFSLILESASTNQTSMYLCASTVGGNTEAFFGQGTRLTVV.

This sequence joins TRBV7-8 and TRBJ2-6, with D perhaps matching TRBD1 (6 bases). The V gene's germline CDR1 is SGHVS and CDR2 FQNEAQ. The germline V and J ends were trimmed by 0 bases and 2 bases, with 17 bases remaining between them. This CDR3 is 19 amino acids long. The CDR3 DNA follows: TGTGCCAGCAGCTTAGCATACACGGACAGCCTGGCTGGGGCCAACGTCCTGACTTTC. Residues: CASSLAYTDSLAGANVLTF.

V gene TRBV7-9 combines with J gene TRBJ1-2; D unclear. Germline-derived CDR1 and CDR2 are SEHNR and FQNEAQ (reference sequence). The CDR3 is 15 amino acids. V was cut by 1 base and J by 0 bases, with 9 bases left in between. The CDR3: CASSLGTLANYGYTF. The DNA for the CDR3 is TGTGCCAGCAGCTTAGGGACTTTAGCTAACTATGGCTACACCTTC.

The J gene is TRBJ2-4, the V gene TRBV29-1; TRBD1 might be the D (7 bases). This CDR3 is 14 amino acids long. Trimming pared 7 bases from V and 0 bases from J, leaving 13 bases between. From germline, CDR1 is SQVTM and CDR2 ANQGSEA. The CDR3 is CSARQGLAKNIQYF. The CDR3 DNA follows: TGCAGCGCTAGACAGGGACTAGCCAAAAACATTCAGTACTTC.

The chain is built from TRBV4-2 and TRBJ1-6; D remains ambiguous. The CDR3 length is 17 residues. With 3 bases removed from V and 5 bases from J, the gap between germline ends came to 17 bases. CDR1 is LGHNA and CDR2 is YNFKEQ in the germline V gene. The CDR3 region is CASSHPPGRQDNSPLHF. CDR3 in DNA: TGTGCCAGCAGCCACCCCCCTGGTCGACAAGATAATTCACCCCTCCACTTT.